These 20 T cell receptor beta chains were sequenced from one sample in a study of shared T cell receptors in the human thymus. Clones were read by immunoSEQ multiplex PCR, and TCRdb kept only the in-frame ones, dropping some. The sample contains 630,000 or so clones, 80% to 90% of which appear only once. These same records also appear under a second study, on human thymus T cells.

Specimen: thymocytes. All receptors come from a boy younger than two with a congenital heart defect.

The chain recombines TRBV28 with TRBJ2-1; TRBD2 matches at 7 bases. V gave up 2 bases and J gave up 7 bases; unmatched junction bases: 14. There are 17 residues in the CDR3. Germline V gene lookup returns CDR1 MDHEN and CDR2 SYDVKM. As DNA, the CDR3 is TGTGCCAGCAGTTTAGGTTTCTGGCGGGAGAGAGGTAATGAGCAGTTCTTC. Translation: CASSLGFWRERGNEQFF.

The CDR3 protein is CASRVAGGPPGYEQYF. In DNA, the CDR3 is TGCGCCAGCAGGGTAGCGGGAGGACCCCCAGGGTACGAGCAGTACTTC. The rearrangement joins TRBV5-1 to TRBJ2-7; 10 bases align to TRBD2. V was clipped by 5 bases and J by 4 bases; unmatched bases: 12. The CDR3 has 16 amino acids. The germline V gene has CDR1 SGHRS and CDR2 YFSETQ. The whole variable domain, remainder taken from reference TRBV5-1 and TRBJ2-7, is KAGVTQTPRYLIKTRGQQVTLSCSPISGHRSVSWYQQTPGQGLQFLFEYFSETQRNKGNFPGRFSGRQFSNSRSEMNVSTLELGDSALYLCASRVAGGPPGYEQYFGPGTRLTVT.

The chain couples TRBV18 to TRBJ2-7; D may be TRBD2 (6 bases). The CDR3 is 16 amino acids. Germline CDR1 is KGHSH and CDR2 is LQKENI. Trimming cost V 3 bases and J 0 bases, with 15 bases left between them. For the CDR3, the DNA is TGTGCCAGCTCACCCCCGGGACTCTGGAGCTCCTACGAGCAGTACTTC. This translates into CASSPPGLWSSYEQYF.

The J gene is TRBJ2-7, the V gene TRBV7-8; TRBD2 matches at 14 bases. CDR3 length: 17 residues. Germline V lookup: CDR1 SGHVS, CDR2 FQNEAQ. With V trimmed by 2 bases and J by 3 bases, 6 bases remained unmatched. For the CDR3, the DNA is TGTGCCAGCAGCTTACCGGGACTAGCGGGGGCCAACTACGAGCAGTACTTC. The encoded protein is CASSLPGLAGANYEQYF.

V usage is TRBV15 and J usage is TRBJ2-1; maybe TRBD1 (6 bases). CDR3 length: 21 amino acids. The V and J ends lost 0 bases and 4 bases respectively, with 28 bases between them. Germline V gene data show CDR1 as LNHNV and CDR2 as YYDKDF (reference sequence). The CDR3 reads CATSRDPISYGSRGVYNEQFF. The CDR3 DNA is TGTGCCACCAGCAGAGATCCTATCAGTTATGGGAGCAGGGGAGTTTACAATGAGCAGTTCTTC.

The V call is TRBV25-1, the J call TRBJ2-7, with D maybe TRBD2 (7 bases). Trimming pared 5 bases from V and 4 bases from J, leaving 18 bases between. Germline assignment: CDR1 MGHDK and CDR2 SYGVNS. CDR3 length equals 15 residues. CDR3 nucleotide sequence: TGTGCCAGCAGTAGGGGGGACTATCCAGAATACGAGCAGTACTTC. Translation: CASSRGDYPEYEQYF.

V gene TRBV28 combines with J gene TRBJ1-4; D unclear. V lost 3 bases, J lost 6 bases, and 11 bases lay in between. CDR1 is MDHEN and CDR2 is SYDVKM in the germline V gene. The CDR3 is 14 residues long. The CDR3 region is CASSLQVWDEKLFF. CDR3 bases: TGTGCCAGCAGTTTGCAGGTTTGGGATGAAAAACTGTTTTTT.

This clone was detected only once. The rearrangement joins TRBV28 to TRBJ1-1; 7 nucleotides line up with TRBD1. Per the germline V gene, CDR1 is MDHEN and CDR2 is SYDVKM. J gave up 0 bases and V 4 bases, and 8 bases lay outside the gene matches. This CDR3 has 16 amino acids. The CDR3 region is CASSSKRTGLNTEAFF. CDR3 DNA sequence: TGTGCCAGCAGTTCAAAAAGGACAGGCCTGAACACTGAAGCTTTCTTT.

The chain carries TRBV11-2 and TRBJ1-5, with D possibly being TRBD1 (5 bases). The CDR3 is made up of 17 amino acids. The V gene's germline CDR1 is SGHAT and CDR2 FQNNGV. The V gene lost 1 base and the J gene lost 1 base, with 14 bases spanning the gap. The CDR3: CASSLGPGIISNQPQHF. The CDR3 DNA sequence: TGTGCCAGCAGCTTAGGTCCAGGGATTATAAGCAATCAGCCCCAGCATTTT.

The chain links TRBV6-5 to TRBJ1-1; D gene unclear. Germline assignment: CDR1 MNHEY and CDR2 SVGAGI. Trimming cost V 2 bases and J 4 bases, with 17 bases left between them. The CDR3 extends over 16 amino acids. Here the CDR3 reads CASSYSLNGSGTEAFF. CDR3 nucleotides: TGTGCCAGCAGTTACAGCCTCAATGGATCGGGCACTGAAGCTTTCTTT.

A few counts support this clone. The DNA for the CDR3 is TGTGCCAGCAGCTGTACTAGCGGGAGGGCCAATGAGCAGTTCTTC. The encoded protein is CASSCTSGRANEQFF. The chain uses TRBV5-4 and TRBJ2-1, with 13 bases lining up with TRBD2. The V and J ends lost 3 bases and 6 bases, in that order; junction bases with no gene match: 3. Germline V gives CDR1 SGHNT, CDR2 YYREEE (reference sequence). The CDR3 is 15 residues long. Together with reference TRBV5-4 and TRBJ2-1, the CDR3 gives the full variable domain: ETGVTQSPTHLIKTRGQQVTLRCSSQSGHNTVSWYQQALGQGPQFIFQYYREEENGRGNFPPRFSGLQFPNYSSELNVNALELDDSALYLCASSCTSGRANEQFFGPGTRLTVL.

The chain carries TRBV28 and TRBJ2-5; 11 bases line up with TRBD2. CDR3 length: 14 amino acids. The J segment lost 5 bases and the V segment lost 5 bases, leaving 4 bases of the junction unmatched. The germline CDR1 and CDR2 sequences are MDHEN and SYDVKM. In DNA, the CDR3 is TGTGCCAGCAGTCTAGCGGGGGGCGCGGAGACCCAGTACTTC. This codes for CASSLAGGAETQYF.

The V gene is TRBV30, the J gene TRBJ2-3; tentative D call: TRBD2 (6 bases). In germline, CDR1 is GTSNPN, CDR2 SVGIG (reference sequence). This CDR3 contains 14 residues. The germline V and J ends were trimmed by 3 bases and 4 bases, with 14 bases remaining between them. CDR3 protein: CAWRREKVADTQYF. The CDR3 region has the DNA TGTGCCTGGAGACGGGAGAAGGTCGCAGATACGCAGTATTTT.

This clone occurred once. The rearrangement uses TRBV28 and TRBJ2-4, with D maybe TRBD2 (5 bases). Trimming took off 4 bases at V and 3 bases at J, with 10 bases between the two ends. This CDR3 has 14 amino acids. The germline CDR1 and CDR2 sequences are MDHEN and SYDVKM. The DNA for the CDR3 is TGTGCCAGCAGTTGGAGGACCGACAAAAACATTCAGTACTTC. Translation: CASSWRTDKNIQYF.

The chain uses TRBV25-1 and TRBJ1-1; 7 positions match TRBD1. There are 12 residues in the CDR3. Per the germline V gene, CDR1 is MGHDK and CDR2 is SYGVNS. V shed 3 bases and J 10 bases; nucleotides not matched to a gene: 5. CDR3 protein: CASSDSTGRAFF. CDR3 DNA sequence: TGTGCCAGCAGTGACTCGACAGGGCGAGCTTTCTTT.

The CDR3 spells CASSQERTGGRQTYEQYF. The CDR3 DNA follows: TGCGCCAGCAGCCAAGAGCGGACAGGGGGCCGCCAAACCTACGAGCAGTACTTC. The chain employs TRBV4-3 and TRBJ2-7, with TRBD1 matching 11 bases. V was clipped by 0 bases and J by 2 bases; unmatched bases: 9. The germline V gene has CDR1 LGHNA and CDR2 YSLEER. The CDR3 contains 18 residues.

In DNA, the CDR3 is TGTGCCAGCAGCTCGAGCGTAGCTTTCTTT. This codes for CASSSSVAFF. The chain is built from TRBV7-9 and TRBJ1-1; D uncertain. Per the germline V gene, CDR1 is SEHNR and CDR2 is FQNEAQ (reference sequence). The CDR3 runs 10 residues. V was clipped by 4 bases and J by 10 bases, with 7 bases between them.

The chain joins TRBV7-9 to TRBJ1-2, with 7 bases fitting TRBD1. This CDR3 region has 14 residues. In germline, CDR1 is SEHNR, CDR2 FQNEAQ (reference sequence). The V and J ends lost 5 bases and 7 bases, in that order; junction bases with no gene match: 10. CDR3 sequence: CASSPGQLSGGYTF. CDR3 sequence (DNA): TGTGCCAGCAGCCCGGGACAGCTCTCGGGTGGCTACACCTTC.

This clone showed up just a few times. The rearrangement uses TRBV7-2 and TRBJ2-7; D possibly corresponds to TRBD1 (6 bases). The CDR3 loop spans 15 amino acids. CDR1 and CDR2 from the germline V gene are SGHTA and FQGNSA. V lost 5 bases and J lost 0, with 14 bases in between. The CDR3 bases are TGTGCCAGCAGCGTAACTACAGGGAGCTCCTACGAGCAGTACTTC. Its protein product is CASSVTTGSSYEQYF.

The gene calls are TRBV6-1 and TRBJ1-6, with unresolved D. The CDR3 is 13 residues long. V shed 7 bases and J shed 5 bases, with 9 bases lying between them. Germline-derived CDR1 and CDR2 are MNHNS and SASEGT. This CDR3 is CASKQADNSPLHF. CDR3 DNA sequence: TGTGCCAGCAAGCAGGCCGATAATTCACCCCTCCACTTT.